This note documents a single TCR beta chain sequence. The data derive from a study of control samples from healthy donors and cancer patients. CDR3 length: 15 residues. In germline, CDR1 is LNHDA, CDR2 SQIVND (reference sequence). The V end was cut by 6 bases, the J end by 10 bases, with 21 bases between. Assay used: immunoSEQ multiplex PCR; TCRdb lists only in-frame clones, some missing. This sample has more than 85,000 clones, with approximately 90% found just once. The clonotype was recovered from a human donor in good health. The donor label of this sample is uncertain. The gene calls are TRBV19 and TRBJ1-4, with D hard to call. The sample was blood. The DNA for the CDR3 is TGTGCCAGTAGACCACTGACGGGTGGTAGTGGAAAACTGTTTTTT. Its translation is CASRPLTGGSGKLFF.